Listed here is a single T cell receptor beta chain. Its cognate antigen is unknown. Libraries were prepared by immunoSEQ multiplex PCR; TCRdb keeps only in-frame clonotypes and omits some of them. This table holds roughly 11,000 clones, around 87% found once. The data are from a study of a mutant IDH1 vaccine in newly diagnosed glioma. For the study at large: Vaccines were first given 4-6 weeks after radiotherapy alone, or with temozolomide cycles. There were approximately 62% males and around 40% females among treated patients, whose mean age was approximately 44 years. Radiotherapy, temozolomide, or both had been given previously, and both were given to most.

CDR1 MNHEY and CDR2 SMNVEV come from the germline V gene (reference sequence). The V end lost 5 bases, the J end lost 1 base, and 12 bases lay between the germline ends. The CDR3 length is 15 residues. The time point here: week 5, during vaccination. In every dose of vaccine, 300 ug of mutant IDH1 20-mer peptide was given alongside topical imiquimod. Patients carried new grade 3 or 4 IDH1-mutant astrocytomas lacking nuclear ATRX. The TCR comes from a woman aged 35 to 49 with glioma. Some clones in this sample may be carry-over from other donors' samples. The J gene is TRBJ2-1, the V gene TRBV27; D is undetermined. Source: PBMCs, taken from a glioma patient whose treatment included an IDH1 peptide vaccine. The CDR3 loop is CASSGNALSYNEQFF. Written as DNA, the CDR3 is TGTGCCAGCAGTGGCAACGCATTATCCTACAATGAGCAGTTCTTC.